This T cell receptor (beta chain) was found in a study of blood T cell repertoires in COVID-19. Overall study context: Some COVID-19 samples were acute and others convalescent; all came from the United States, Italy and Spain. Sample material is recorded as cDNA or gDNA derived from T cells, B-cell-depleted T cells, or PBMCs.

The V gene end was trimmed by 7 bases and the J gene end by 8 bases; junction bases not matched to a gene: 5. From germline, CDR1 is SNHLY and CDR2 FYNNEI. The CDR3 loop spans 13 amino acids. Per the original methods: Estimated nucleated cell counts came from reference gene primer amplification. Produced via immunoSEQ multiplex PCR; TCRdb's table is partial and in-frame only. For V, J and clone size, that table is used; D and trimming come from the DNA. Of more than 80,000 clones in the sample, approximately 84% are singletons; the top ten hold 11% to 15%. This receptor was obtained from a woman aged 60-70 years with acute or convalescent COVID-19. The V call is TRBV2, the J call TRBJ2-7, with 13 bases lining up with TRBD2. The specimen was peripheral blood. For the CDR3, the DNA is TGTGCCAGCAAGGGGACTAGCGGGGTTCAGCAGTACTTC. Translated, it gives CASKGTSGVQQYF.